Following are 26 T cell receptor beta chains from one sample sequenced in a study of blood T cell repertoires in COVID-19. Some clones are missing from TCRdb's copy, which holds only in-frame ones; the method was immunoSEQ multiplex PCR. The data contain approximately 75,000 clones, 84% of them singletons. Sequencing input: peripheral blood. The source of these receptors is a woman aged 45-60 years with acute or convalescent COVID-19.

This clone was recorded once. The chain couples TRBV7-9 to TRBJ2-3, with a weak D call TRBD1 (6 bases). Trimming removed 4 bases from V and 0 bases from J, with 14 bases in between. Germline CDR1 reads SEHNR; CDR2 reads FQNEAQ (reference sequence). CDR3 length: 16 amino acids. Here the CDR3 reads CASSSQGTLSTDTQYF. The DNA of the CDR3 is TGTGCCAGCAGCTCCCAGGGGACCCTTAGCACAGATACGCAGTATTTT. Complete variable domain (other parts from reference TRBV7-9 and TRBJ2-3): DTGVSQNPRHKITKRGQNVTFRCDPISEHNRLYWYRQTLGQGPEFLTYFQNEAQLEKSRLLSDRFSAERPKGSFSTLEIQRTEQGDSAMYLCASSSQGTLSTDTQYFGPGTRLTVL.

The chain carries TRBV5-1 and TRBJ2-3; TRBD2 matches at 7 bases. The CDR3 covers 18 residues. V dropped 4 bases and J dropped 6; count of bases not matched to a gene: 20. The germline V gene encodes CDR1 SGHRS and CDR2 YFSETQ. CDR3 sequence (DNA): TGCGCCAGCAGCGCGGTAAACGCGCCGGGGGGATCAGGGGATACGCAGTATTTT. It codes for CASSAVNAPGGSGDTQYF.

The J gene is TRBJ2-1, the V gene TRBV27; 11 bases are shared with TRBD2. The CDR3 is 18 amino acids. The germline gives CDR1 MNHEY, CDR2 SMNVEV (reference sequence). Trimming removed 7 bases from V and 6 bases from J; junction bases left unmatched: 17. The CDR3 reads CASKHAGPSGGLGNEQFF. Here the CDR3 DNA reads TGTGCCAGCAAACACGCGGGCCCTAGCGGGGGGCTGGGCAATGAGCAGTTCTTC.

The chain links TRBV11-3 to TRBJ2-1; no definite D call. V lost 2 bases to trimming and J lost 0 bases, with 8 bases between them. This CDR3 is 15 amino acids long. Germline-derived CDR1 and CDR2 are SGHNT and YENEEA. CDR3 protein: CASSLNPSSYNEQFF. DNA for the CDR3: TGTGCCAGCAGCTTAAATCCGAGCTCCTACAATGAGCAGTTCTTC. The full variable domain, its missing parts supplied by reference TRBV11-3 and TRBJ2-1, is EAGVVQSPRYKIIEKKQPVAFWCNPISGHNTLYWYLQNLGQGPELLIRYENEEAVDDSQLPKDRFSAERLKGVDSTLKIQPAELGDSAVYLCASSLNPSSYNEQFFGPGTRLTVL.

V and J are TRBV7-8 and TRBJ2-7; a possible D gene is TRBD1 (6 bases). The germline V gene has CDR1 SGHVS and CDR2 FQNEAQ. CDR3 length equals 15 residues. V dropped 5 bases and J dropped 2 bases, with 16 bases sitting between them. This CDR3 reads CASSRSGTQPYEQYF. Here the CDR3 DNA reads TGTGCCAGCAGCCGTTCCGGGACACAGCCCTACGAGCAGTACTTC.

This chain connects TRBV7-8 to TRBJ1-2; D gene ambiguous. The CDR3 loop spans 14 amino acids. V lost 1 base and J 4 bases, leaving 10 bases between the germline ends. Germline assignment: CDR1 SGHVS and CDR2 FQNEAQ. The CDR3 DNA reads TGTGCCAGCAGCTTAGGTTTGGGCAGCTATGGCTACACCTTC. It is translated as CASSLGLGSYGYTF. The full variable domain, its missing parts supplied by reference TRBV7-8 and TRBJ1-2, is GAGVSQSPRYKVAKRGQDVALRCDPISGHVSLFWYQQALGQGPEFLTYFQNEAQLDKSGLPSDRFFAERPEGSVSTLKIQRTQQEDSAVYLCASSLGLGSYGYTFGSGTRLTVV.

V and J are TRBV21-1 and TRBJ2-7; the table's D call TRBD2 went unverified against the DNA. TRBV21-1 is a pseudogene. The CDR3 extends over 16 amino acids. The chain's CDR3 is CASSKVVIAGIHEQYF. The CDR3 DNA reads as TGTGCCAGCAGCAAAGTTGTGATAGCGGGAATCCACGAGCAGTACTTC.

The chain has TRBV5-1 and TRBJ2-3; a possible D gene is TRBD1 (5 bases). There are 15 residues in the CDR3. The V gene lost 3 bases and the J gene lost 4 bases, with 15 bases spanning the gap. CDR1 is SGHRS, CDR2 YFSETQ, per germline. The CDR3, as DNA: TGCGCCAGCAGCTATGGGGCTTTTGGCGCAGATACGCAGTATTTT. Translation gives CASSYGAFGADTQYF.

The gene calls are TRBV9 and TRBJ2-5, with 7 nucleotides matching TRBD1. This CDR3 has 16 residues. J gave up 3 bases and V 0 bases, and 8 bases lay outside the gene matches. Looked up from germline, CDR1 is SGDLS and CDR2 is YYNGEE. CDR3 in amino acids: CASSVGHRGEKETQYF. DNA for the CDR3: TGTGCCAGCAGCGTAGGGCACAGGGGAGAAAAAGAGACCCAGTACTTC.

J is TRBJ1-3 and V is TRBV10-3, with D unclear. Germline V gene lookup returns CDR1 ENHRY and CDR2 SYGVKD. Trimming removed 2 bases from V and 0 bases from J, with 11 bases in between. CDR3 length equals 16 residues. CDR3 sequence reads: CAISEVRQTSGNTIYF. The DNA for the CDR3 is TGTGCCATCAGTGAGGTTAGACAAACCTCTGGAAACACCATATATTTT.

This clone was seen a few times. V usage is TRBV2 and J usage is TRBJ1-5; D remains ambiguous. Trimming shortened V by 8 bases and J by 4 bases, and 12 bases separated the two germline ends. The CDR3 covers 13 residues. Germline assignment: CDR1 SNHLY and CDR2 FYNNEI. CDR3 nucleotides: TGTGCCAGCCAAGACAATACGAATCAGCCCCAGCATTTT. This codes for CASQDNTNQPQHF. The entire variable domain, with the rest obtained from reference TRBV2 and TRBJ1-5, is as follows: EPEVTQTPSHQVTQMGQEVILRCVPISNHLYFYWYRQILGQKVEFLVSFYNNEISEKSEIFDDQFSVERPDGSNFTLKIRSTKLEDSAMYFCASQDNTNQPQHFGDGTRLSIL.

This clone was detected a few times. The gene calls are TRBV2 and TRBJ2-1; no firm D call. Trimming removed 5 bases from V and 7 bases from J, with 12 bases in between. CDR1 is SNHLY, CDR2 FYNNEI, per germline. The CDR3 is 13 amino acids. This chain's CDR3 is CASSTSWLNEQFF. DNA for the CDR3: TGTGCCAGCAGTACCTCGTGGCTGAATGAGCAGTTCTTC.

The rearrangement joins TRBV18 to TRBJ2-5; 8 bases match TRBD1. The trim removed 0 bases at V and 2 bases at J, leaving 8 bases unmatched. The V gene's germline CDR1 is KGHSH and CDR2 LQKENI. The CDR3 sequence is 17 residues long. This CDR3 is CASSPPTGRGRQETQYF. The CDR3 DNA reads TGTGCCAGCTCACCACCGACGGGCAGGGGGCGGCAAGAGACCCAGTACTTC. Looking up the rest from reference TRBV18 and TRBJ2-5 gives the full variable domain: NAGVMQNPRHLVRRRGQEARLRCSPMKGHSHVYWYRQLPEEGLKFMVYLQKENIIDESGMPKERFSAEFPKEGPSILRIQQVVRGDSAAYFCASSPPTGRGRQETQYFGPGTRLLVL.

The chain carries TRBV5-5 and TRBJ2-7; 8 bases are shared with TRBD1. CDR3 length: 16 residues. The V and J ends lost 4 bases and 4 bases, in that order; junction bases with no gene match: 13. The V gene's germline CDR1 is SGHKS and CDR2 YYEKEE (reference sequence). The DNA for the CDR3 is TGTGCCAGCAGCGGATTAGAACAGGGGGTAGCATACGAGCAGTACTTC. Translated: CASSGLEQGVAYEQYF.

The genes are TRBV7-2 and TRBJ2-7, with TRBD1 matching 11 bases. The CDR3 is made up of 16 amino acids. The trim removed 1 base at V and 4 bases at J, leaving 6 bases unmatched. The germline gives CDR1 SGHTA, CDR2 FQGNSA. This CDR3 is CASSLVGTGGNYEQYF. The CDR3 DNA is TGTGCCAGCAGCTTAGTCGGGACAGGGGGAAATTACGAGCAGTACTTC.

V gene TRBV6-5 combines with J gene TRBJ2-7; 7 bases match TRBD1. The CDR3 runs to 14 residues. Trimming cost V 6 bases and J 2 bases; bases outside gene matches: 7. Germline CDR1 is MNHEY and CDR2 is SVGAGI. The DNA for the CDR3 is TGTGCCAGCAGACTAGACAGGGTGACCTACGAGCAGTACTTC. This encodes CASRLDRVTYEQYF.

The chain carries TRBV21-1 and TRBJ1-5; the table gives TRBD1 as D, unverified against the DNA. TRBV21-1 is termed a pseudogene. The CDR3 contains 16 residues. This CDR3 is CASSKSQGPGNQPQHF. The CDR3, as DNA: TGTGCCAGCAGCAAAAGTCAGGGCCCTGGCAATCAGCCCCAGCATTTT.

The CDR3 DNA follows: TGTGCCAGCAGCCAAGTTACCCCTTCGGGGGGTGAGCAGTTCTTC. It is translated as CASSQVTPSGGEQFF. The chain employs TRBV4-2 and TRBJ2-1; TRBD2 matches 7 bases. Germline trimming cut 1 base from V and 9 bases from J; bases unmatched to any gene: 9. CDR1 and CDR2 (germline): LGHNA, YNFKEQ. The CDR3 length is 15 residues.

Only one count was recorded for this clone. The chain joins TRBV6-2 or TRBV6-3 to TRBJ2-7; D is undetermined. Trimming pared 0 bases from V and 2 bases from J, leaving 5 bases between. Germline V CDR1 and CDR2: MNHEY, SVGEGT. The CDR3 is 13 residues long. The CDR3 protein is CASSYSQTYEQYF. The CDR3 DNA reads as TGTGCCAGCAGTTACTCCCAAACCTACGAGCAGTACTTC.

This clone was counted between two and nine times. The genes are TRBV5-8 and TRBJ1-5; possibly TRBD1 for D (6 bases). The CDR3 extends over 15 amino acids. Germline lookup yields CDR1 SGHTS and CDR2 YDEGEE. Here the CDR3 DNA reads TGTGCTACCCGGGCAGGGGATTATAGCAATCAGCCCCAGCATTTT. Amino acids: CATRAGDYSNQPQHF.

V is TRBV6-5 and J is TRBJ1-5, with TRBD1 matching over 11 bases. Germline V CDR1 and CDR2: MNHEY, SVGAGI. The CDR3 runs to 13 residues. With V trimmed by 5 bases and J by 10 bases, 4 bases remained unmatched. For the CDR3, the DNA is TGTGCCAGCAGTCGGGACAGGGGGGAACCCCAGCATTTT. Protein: CASSRDRGEPQHF.

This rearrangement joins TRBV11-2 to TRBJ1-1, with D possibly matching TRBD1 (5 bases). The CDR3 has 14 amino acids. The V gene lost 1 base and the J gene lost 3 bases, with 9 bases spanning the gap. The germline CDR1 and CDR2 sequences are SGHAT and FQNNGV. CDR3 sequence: CASSLGGGYTEAFF. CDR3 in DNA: TGTGCCAGCAGCTTAGGGGGGGGTTACACTGAAGCTTTCTTT.

The CDR3 protein is CASSLSGSGNTIYF. DNA of the CDR3: TGTGCCAGCAGCCTCTCAGGCTCTGGAAACACCATATATTTT. The rearrangement links TRBV11-2 to TRBJ1-3, with unresolved D. The CDR3 has 14 amino acids. CDR1 is SGHAT, CDR2 FQNNGV, per germline. V lost 5 bases and J 0 bases, leaving 8 bases between the germline ends. Full variable domain (outside the CDR3, taken from reference TRBV11-2 and TRBJ1-3): EAGVAQSPRYKIIEKRQSVAFWCNPISGHATLYWYQQILGQGPKLLIQFQNNGVVDDSQLPKDRFSAERLKGVDSTLKIQPAKLEDSAVYLCASSLSGSGNTIYFGEGSWLTVV.

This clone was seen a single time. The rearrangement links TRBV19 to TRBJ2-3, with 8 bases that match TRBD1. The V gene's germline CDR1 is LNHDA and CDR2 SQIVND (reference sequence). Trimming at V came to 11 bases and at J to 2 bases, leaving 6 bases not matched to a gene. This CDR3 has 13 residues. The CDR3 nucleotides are TGTGCCGTCCAGGGGGCCAACACAGATACGCAGTATTTT. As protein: CAVQGANTDTQYF.

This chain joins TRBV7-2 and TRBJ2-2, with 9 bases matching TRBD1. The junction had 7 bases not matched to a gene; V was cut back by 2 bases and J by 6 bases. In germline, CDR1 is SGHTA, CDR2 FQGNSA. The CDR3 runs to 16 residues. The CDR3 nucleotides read TGTGCCAGCAGCTTACAGTCGGACAGGGGTGCCGGGGAGCTGTTTTTT. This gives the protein CASSLQSDRGAGELFF.

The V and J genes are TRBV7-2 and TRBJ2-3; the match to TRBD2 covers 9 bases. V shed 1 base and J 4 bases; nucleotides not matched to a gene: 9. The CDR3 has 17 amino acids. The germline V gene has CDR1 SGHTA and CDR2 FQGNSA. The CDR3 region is CASSLVGSGGGPDTQYF. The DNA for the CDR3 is TGTGCCAGCAGCTTAGTTGGTAGCGGGGGCGGTCCAGATACGCAGTATTTT.